The 5 T cell receptor beta chains below come from one sample, sequenced in a study of STAT5B mutations in CD4+ large granular lymphocyte leukemia. Assay: immunoSEQ multiplex PCR; the TCRdb copy retains only in-frame clones and omits some. The table records more than 25,000 clones, approximately 81% of them present only once. The sample taken for sequencing was CD4+ T cells from blood buffy coats. These receptors all come from a human donor in good health.

This sequence joins TRBV19 and TRBJ1-1; no clear D. Germline lookup yields CDR1 LNHDA and CDR2 SQIVND (reference sequence). Trimming stripped 0 bases from V and 3 bases from J, with 11 bases between. CDR3 size: 15 residues. This chain's CDR3 is CASSIDRASHTEAFF. The CDR3 nucleotides are TGTGCCAGTAGTATAGATCGGGCCTCGCACACTGAAGCTTTCTTT.

DNA for the CDR3: TGTGCCAGCAGTTTTAGGCAGACAAACTCCTACGAGCAGTACTTC. This encodes CASSFRQTNSYEQYF. The chain couples TRBV27 to TRBJ2-7; no clear D. This CDR3 contains 15 residues. Germline V gene lookup returns CDR1 MNHEY and CDR2 SMNVEV (reference sequence). V gave up 3 bases and J gave up 0 bases, with 12 bases separating them.

The J gene is TRBJ2-1, the V gene TRBV11-2; perhaps TRBD2 as D (6 bases). Per the germline V gene, CDR1 is SGHAT and CDR2 is FQNNGV. This CDR3 is built from 16 residues. V dropped 5 bases and J dropped 7 bases, with 21 bases sitting between them. CDR3 in amino acids: CASSTFGTPGGNEQFF. CDR3 nucleotide sequence: TGTGCCAGCAGCACTTTCGGGACCCCTGGAGGGAATGAGCAGTTCTTC.

The chain combines TRBV7-9 with TRBJ2-3; maybe TRBD2 (6 bases). Germline CDR1 and CDR2: SEHNR and FQNEAQ (reference sequence). The CDR3 is 11 residues long. V was shortened by 11 bases and J by 6 bases, with 12 bases between the two germline ends. CDR3 sequence: CAGGTADTQYF. DNA for the CDR3: TGTGCCGGAGGGACTGCGGATACGCAGTATTTT.

The chain employs TRBV28 and TRBJ1-2; 7 nucleotides agree with TRBD1. Germline loops: CDR1 MDHEN, CDR2 SYDVKM. V lost 5 bases to trimming and J lost 4 bases; unmatched junction nucleotides: 7. The CDR3 spans 14 residues. This CDR3 reads CASSLAGQSYGYTF. CDR3 bases: TGTGCCAGCAGTCTCGCGGGACAGAGCTATGGCTACACCTTC.